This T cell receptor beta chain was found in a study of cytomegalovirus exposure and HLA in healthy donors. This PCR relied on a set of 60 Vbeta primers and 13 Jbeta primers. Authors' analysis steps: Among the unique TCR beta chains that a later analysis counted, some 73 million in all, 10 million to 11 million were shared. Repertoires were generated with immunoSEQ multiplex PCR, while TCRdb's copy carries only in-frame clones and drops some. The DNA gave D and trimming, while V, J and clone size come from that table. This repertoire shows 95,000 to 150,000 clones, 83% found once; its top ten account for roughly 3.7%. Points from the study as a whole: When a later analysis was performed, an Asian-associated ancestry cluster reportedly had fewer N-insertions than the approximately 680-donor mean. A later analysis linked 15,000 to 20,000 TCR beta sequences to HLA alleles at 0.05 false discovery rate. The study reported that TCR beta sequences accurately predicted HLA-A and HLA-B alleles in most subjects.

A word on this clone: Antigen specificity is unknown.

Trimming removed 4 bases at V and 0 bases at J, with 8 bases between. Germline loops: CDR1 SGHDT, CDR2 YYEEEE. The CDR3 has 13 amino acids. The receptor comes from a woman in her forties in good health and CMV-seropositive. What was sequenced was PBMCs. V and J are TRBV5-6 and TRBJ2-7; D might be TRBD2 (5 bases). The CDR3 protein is CASSPGDSYEQYF. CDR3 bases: TGTGCCAGCAGCCCCGGGGACTCCTACGAGCAGTACTTC.